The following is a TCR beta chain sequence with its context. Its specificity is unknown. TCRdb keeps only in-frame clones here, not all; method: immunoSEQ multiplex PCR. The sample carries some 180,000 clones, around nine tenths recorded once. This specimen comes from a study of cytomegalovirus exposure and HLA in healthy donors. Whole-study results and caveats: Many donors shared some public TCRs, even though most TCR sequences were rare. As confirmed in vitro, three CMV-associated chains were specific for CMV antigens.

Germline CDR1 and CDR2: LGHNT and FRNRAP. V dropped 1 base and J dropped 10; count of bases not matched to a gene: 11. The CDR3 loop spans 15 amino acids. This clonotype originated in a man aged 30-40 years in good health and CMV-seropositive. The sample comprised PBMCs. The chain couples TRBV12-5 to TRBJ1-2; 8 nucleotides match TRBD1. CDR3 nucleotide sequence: TGTGCTAGTGGTTTGGGAGGGACAGGCGAGGGTTCCTACACCTTC. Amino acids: CASGLGGTGEGSYTF.